Here is one T cell receptor (beta chain) with its context. Antigen specificity is unknown. This specimen belongs to a study of post-analysis software for immune sequencing data. Notes on the study in general: Batch-mates among the samples co-clustered strongly by F measure. Among roughly five TRBV segments more frequent in patients than controls were TRBV5-6, TRBV5-1 and TRBV20-1.

Germline V gives CDR1 DFQATT, CDR2 SNEGSKA (reference sequence). CDR3 length: 14 residues. The TCR beta cDNA libraries contained unique molecular identifiers. T cells numbering about 0.9 to 11 million yielded roughly 0.5 million cDNA molecules. MiXCR, applied by TCRdb to the PCR reads, yields one record per CDR3 protein. The sample contains some 700,000 distinct CDR3 sequences, approximately 59% of which appear only once. V is TRBV20-1 and J is TRBJ2-1, with 12 bases that match TRBD2. The DNA matches TRBJ2-7 better at its end, which makes the J call doubtful. This clonotype was sampled from a girl aged 2-10 years with multiple sclerosis. Sample: blood. The CDR3 loop is CSASGLAGNHEQYF. The CDR3 DNA is TGCAGTGCCTCCGGACTAGCGGGAAACCACGAGCAGTACTTC.